The rows below give T cell receptor beta chains drawn from one sample of a study of blood T cell repertoires in COVID-19. Using immunoSEQ multiplex PCR, the repertoire was profiled, and TCRdb retains in-frame clones only, with some absent. The sample holds a few hundred thousand clones, around 89% seen once. Material: peripheral blood. These receptors were obtained from a man aged 55-75 years who had recovered from COVID-19. CDR3s include the opening cysteine and the closing phenylalanine or tryptophan. The order of the fields is J gene, clone size, D gene, V gene, CDR3 protein, CDR3 DNA. The D gene is left open where the match is weak. Not all rows give a size; the values are once, few, many and, for expanded clones, a class.

TRBJ2-1,.,TRBD1,TRBV19,CASSMRQGGYNEQFF,TGTGCCAGTAGTATGAGACAGGGGGGATACAATGAGCAGTTCTTC
TRBJ2-3,.,.,TRBV11-1,CASIPGDPTDTQYF,TGTGCCAGCATCCCAGGCGACCCCACAGATACGCAGTATTTT
TRBJ1-1,.,TRBD1,TRBV3-1/TRBV3-2,CASSQEVGQDNTEAFF,TGTGCCAGCAGCCAAGAGGTGGGACAGGACAACACTGAAGCTTTCTTT
TRBJ2-5,once,.,TRBV27,CASSRTGMETQYF,TGTGCCAGCAGCAGAACGGGGATGGAGACCCAGTACTTC
TRBJ1-3,.,.,TRBV18,CASSTTGSGNTIYF,TGTGCCAGCTCAACCACAGGGAGTGGAAACACCATATATTTT
TRBJ2-7,.,.,TRBV9,CASTPQGRADEQYF,TGTGCCAGCACCCCTCAGGGCAGGGCGGACGAGCAGTACTTC
TRBJ2-1,.,.,TRBV6-6,CASSLRERSGFNEQFF,TGTGCCAGCAGTCTCCGGGAGAGGTCGGGGTTCAATGAGCAGTTCTTC
TRBJ1-2,.,.,TRBV15,CATSGGGGGGYTF,TGTGCCACCAGCGGAGGGGGAGGAGGTGGCTACACCTTC
TRBJ2-1,.,.,TRBV6-4,CASSANSGSYNEQFF,TGTGCCAGCAGCGCCAACAGCGGCTCCTACAATGAGCAGTTCTTC
TRBJ2-1,.,.,TRBV5-1,CASRSGVGNEQFF,TGCGCCAGCAGATCCGGGGTGGGGAATGAGCAGTTCTTC
TRBJ1-6,few,.,TRBV19,CASRAPTGANSPLHF,TGTGCCAGTAGGGCACCGACAGGAGCTAATTCACCCCTCCACTTT
TRBJ2-2,.,TRBD2,TRBV10-1,CASSDLGLAGSYRDTGELFF,TGCGCCAGCAGTGATCTCGGACTAGCGGGGAGCTACCGGGACACCGGGGAGCTGTTTTTT
TRBJ2-3,.,TRBD1,TRBV9,CASSAGQGSSDTQYF,TGTGCCAGCAGCGCAGGACAGGGTTCGTCAGATACGCAGTATTTT
TRBJ2-2,.,TRBD2,TRBV2,CASRTSGGFGGELFF,TGTGCCAGCAGGACTAGCGGGGGGTTCGGCGGGGAGCTGTTTTTT
TRBJ1-1,few,TRBD1,TRBV12-3/TRBV12-4,CASSSRQGEAFF,TGTGCCAGCAGTTCCCGACAGGGTGAAGCTTTCTTT
TRBJ1-4,.,.,TRBV5-1,CASSLNFFATNEKLFF,TGCGCCAGCAGCTTGAACTTCTTTGCAACTAATGAAAAACTGTTTTTT
TRBJ2-5,.,TRBD2,TRBV13,CASSLGPPSGGFETQYF,TGTGCCAGCAGCTTAGGCCCTCCTAGCGGGGGGTTCGAGACCCAGTACTTC
TRBJ2-7,.,.,TRBV11-2,CASSLSRGWTTYEQYF,TGTGCCAGCAGCTTGAGTAGGGGGTGGACCACCTACGAGCAGTACTTC
TRBJ1-4,.,.,TRBV5-1,CASSLYGVRANEKLFF,TGCGCCAGCAGCTTGTATGGTGTCAGGGCTAATGAAAAACTGTTTTTT
TRBJ1-4,.,.,TRBV7-9,CASSLRQGTTNEKLFF,TGTGCCAGCAGCTTACGTCAGGGGACAACTAATGAAAAACTGTTTTTT
TRBJ2-5,.,.,TRBV7-7,CASSSQLGQETQYF,TGTGCCAGCAGCTCTCAACTTGGCCAAGAGACCCAGTACTTC
TRBJ2-7,.,TRBD2,TRBV30,CSNKGSGDDGEQYF,TGTTCAAACAAGGGTAGCGGGGACGACGGCGAGCAGTACTTC
TRBJ1-5,.,.,TRBV24-1,CATSLQGGNQPQHF,TGTGCCACCAGTTTACAGGGTGGTAATCAGCCCCAGCATTTT
TRBJ1-2,.,TRBD1,TRBV4-2,CASSQRTGGEYGYTF,TGTGCCAGCAGCCAAAGGACAGGGGGCGAGTATGGCTACACCTTC
TRBJ1-5,.,.,TRBV3-1/TRBV3-2,CASSPTGTINQPQHF,TGTGCCAGCAGCCCAACCGGGACAATCAATCAGCCCCAGCATTTT
TRBJ2-3,.,TRBD2,TRBV19,CASSPTTSADTQYF,TGTGCCAGTAGCCCAACGACTAGCGCAGATACGCAGTATTTT
TRBJ1-2,once,TRBD1,TRBV7-9,CASSLAGGGGRDNYGYTF,TGTGCCAGCAGCTTAGCCGGAGGGGGCGGCCGGGATAACTATGGCTACACCTTC
TRBJ1-6,.,.,TRBV23-1,CASLAAESDSPLHF,TGCGCCAGCCTAGCGGCGGAGTCGGATTCACCCCTCCACTTT
TRBJ2-2,.,.,TRBV6-6,CASSQPGVLGNTGELFF,TGTGCCAGCAGTCAACCGGGGGTCCTGGGGAACACCGGGGAGCTGTTTTTT
TRBJ1-6,few,.,TRBV19,CASREEGSYNSPLHF,TGTGCCAGTAGAGAGGAGGGCTCCTATAATTCACCCCTCCACTTT
TRBJ2-2,.,TRBD2,TRBV5-1,CASSVLAGGNTGELFF,TGCGCCAGCAGCGTTCTAGCGGGGGGGAACACCGGGGAGCTGTTTTTT
TRBJ2-7,.,TRBD2,TRBV6-5,CASSSRGAMSEQYF,TGTGCCAGCAGTTCGCGGGGGGCGATGAGCGAGCAGTACTTC
TRBJ2-1,few,TRBD2,TRBV5-6,CASSVAGESPYNEQFF,TGTGCCAGCAGCGTAGCGGGGGAATCACCCTACAATGAGCAGTTCTTC
TRBJ2-3,.,TRBD2,TRBV4-2,CASSQDAASGSTDTQYF,TGTGCCAGCAGCCAAGATGCTGCTAGCGGATCCACAGATACGCAGTATTTT
TRBJ2-1,.,TRBD2,TRBV15,CATSRNPGTSYNNEQFF,TGTGCCACCAGCCGCAACCCCGGGACTAGCTATAACAATGAGCAGTTCTTC
TRBJ1-1,.,.,TRBV19,CASSPTGPTEAFF,TGTGCCAGTAGTCCAACAGGGCCCACTGAAGCTTTCTTT
TRBJ1-5,.,.,TRBV25-1,CASSEEGSNQPQHF,TGTGCCAGCAGTGAGGAGGGGAGCAATCAGCCCCAGCATTTT
TRBJ2-3,.,TRBD1,TRBV4-2,CASSQGGTGGSTDTQYF,TGTGCCAGCAGCCAAGGGGGGACAGGGGGTAGCACAGATACGCAGTATTTT
TRBJ1-2,.,.,TRBV13,CASSQGTSGRHGYTF,TGTGCCAGCAGCCAGGGGACATCCGGAAGGCATGGCTACACCTTC
TRBJ1-2,once,TRBD1,TRBV5-4,CASRRTGDNGYTF,TGTGCCAGCAGACGGACAGGGGACAACGGCTACACCTTC
TRBJ2-7,.,.,TRBV7-2,CASSLVGQKYEQYF,TGTGCCAGCAGCTTAGTTGGACAGAAATACGAGCAGTACTTC
TRBJ1-6,.,.,TRBV7-2,CASSLSGGQGFSYNSPLHF,TGTGCCAGCAGCTTAAGCGGGGGGCAGGGGTTCTCCTATAATTCACCCCTCCACTTT
TRBJ2-5,.,.,TRBV18,CASSPRPGGVKETQYF,TGTGCCAGCTCCCCGAGGCCGGGGGGCGTTAAAGAGACCCAGTACTTC
TRBJ1-1,.,.,TRBV12-5,CASGLARTWGTTIEAFF,TGTGCTAGTGGTTTGGCCCGTACCTGGGGGACAACAATTGAAGCTTTCTTT
TRBJ2-3,.,TRBD1,TRBV11-3,CASSPGTATTDTQYF,TGTGCCAGCAGCCCCGGGACAGCCACCACAGATACGCAGTATTTT